Sequencing of this T cell receptor beta chain was carried out in a study of T cell responses to AZD1222 COVID-19 vaccine (dated by TCRdb to the early 2020s). As for the study more broadly: AZD1222 recipients whose second dose came at about 4 weeks and those whose second dose came at about 12 weeks were combined into one group, since spike-specific TCR depth and breadth did not differ between the two schedules. Trial participants were enrolled into age subgroups of 18-55, 56-69 and 70-plus years, which contained 148, 28 and 57 TCR-sequenced participants, respectively. A total of 230 to 250 trial participants underwent TCR sequencing, of whom 207 received two doses of AZD1222 and around 25 received two doses of the MenACWY control vaccine.

The CDR3 regions of human TCRbeta chains were analyzed by immunosequencing. Processing in the source paper ran as follows. Repertoire TCRs were matched against a reference library of SARS-CoV-2-specific TCRs generated with the MIRA antigen-specificity platform. Breadth meant the fraction of unique TCRs that were SARS-CoV-2-associated, whereas depth meant the fraction of total T cells that were SARS-CoV-2-associated. Using the MIRA data, each spike-specific TCR was mapped to the spike region that the TCR reacts to and placed in a CD4 or CD8 class. Log10-transformed breadth and depth values were compared by one-way ANOVA with Sidak's multiple comparisons tests. What TCRdb holds here is the immuneACCESS table cut down to in-frame rearrangements. Part of the clones is not present; checked against another copy, under half of the missing clones reflect an unresolved V gene, and the others are unexplained. Clone size and the V and J calls come from that table; the DNA yielded D and trimming. The sample table holds fewer than 250,000 clones, of which approximately 92% were seen once. The top ten clonotypes cover 1% to 1.5% of the sample.

Results and caveats for the whole study, not just this receptor: Conclusions about previously exposed vaccinees are limited because only a handful of AZD1222 recipients were SARS-CoV-2 seropositive at baseline. Because no day 14 peak-response samples were available, repertoires were characterized only after the peak T cell response. The vaccine-associated CD4 TCRs covered the entire spike protein, and the dominant responses fell in regions 160-218 and 743-854. In the small 56-69-year group, the increase in depth fell short of significance, most likely because of low power. Participants were mostly white British and included more females than males, and it was suggested by the authors that clonal diversity may have been underestimated. Epitopes outside the regions mutated in the B.1.351 and B.1.1.7 variants were reportedly recognized by nearly half of the unique spike-specific TCRs. After two AZD1222 doses, spike-specific TCR breadth and depth were significantly higher than at day 0 and than in MenACWY recipients.

On this clone: Its antigen remains unidentified. No qualities accompany the bases; no much larger clone lies one base away.

In the paper's terms, the time point label means: baseline before first vaccination. The vaccinee samples were drawn from two UK trials, COV001 and COV002, one of which was a single-blind randomized controlled phase 2/3 trial testing AZD1222 (ChAdOx1 nCoV-19) in healthy adults. For TCRbeta chain sequencing, PBMC samples from trial participants were taken at day 0 and at day 28 after the second dose. Spanning cysteine to phenylalanine, the CDR3 consists of 15 amino acids. Solely the CDR3 DNA is kept, with 45 bases framed from the first base. V gives up 2 bases and J gives up 4 bases, and the segment between their germline ends measures 14 bases. CDR1 is given as MNHEY and CDR2 as SMNVEV, both from the germline V gene (reference sequence).

The sequenced sample was peripheral blood, obtained on day 0 of AZD1222 vaccination. The TCR sequence derives from an adult in good health. The chain joins TRBV27 to TRBJ1-1, and the D gene may be TRBD1, 6 bases matching. The CDR3 protein: CASSLAGGAATEAFF. The sequence in DNA is TGTGCCAGCAGTTTAGCGGGGGGGGCTGCCACTGAAGCTTTCTTT.